The table lists the clone carrying this T cell receptor (beta chain) with a count of one. The sample originates from a study of cytomegalovirus exposure and HLA in healthy donors. Germline V gives CDR1 SGHAT, CDR2 FQNNGV. The V segment lost 0 bases and the J segment 15 bases; nucleotides outside the gene matches: 7. This CDR3 region has 13 residues. Assay used: immunoSEQ multiplex PCR; TCRdb lists only in-frame clones, some missing. The sample has approximately 150,000 clones, approximately 87% seen once. The donors were members of the validation cohort, which comprised about 130 subjects and was separate from the first cohort of roughly 700 subjects.

The chain employs TRBV11-2 and TRBJ1-4; 7 bases are shared with TRBD1. Sample: PBMCs. This sequence originates from a woman younger than 45 in good health and CMV-seronegative. CDR3 region: CASSLDRDSEMFF. The DNA for the CDR3 is TGTGCCAGCAGCTTAGATCGGGACAGTGAAATGTTTTTT. Using reference TRBV11-2 and TRBJ1-4 for the parts outside the CDR3, the full variable domain is EAGVAQSPRYKIIEKRQSVAFWCNPISGHATLYWYQQILGQGPKLLIQFQNNGVVDDSQLPKDRFSAERLKGVDSTLKIQPAKLEDSAVYLCASSLDRDSEMFFGSGTQLSVL.